These 7 T cell receptor beta chains share one sample of origin, sequenced in a study of blood T cell repertoires in COVID-19. Assay: immunoSEQ multiplex PCR; the TCRdb copy retains only in-frame clones and omits some. The sample gives roughly 250,000 clones, roughly 84% of which show up once; 0.87% is in the top ten. The specimen was peripheral blood. The source is a human donor with COVID-19, enrolled during active disease. The donor label of this sample is uncertain.

The chain links TRBV5-4 to TRBJ2-3, with D perhaps matching TRBD2 (6 bases). The CDR3 totals 16 residues. In germline, CDR1 is SGHNT, CDR2 YYREEE (reference sequence). With 4 bases removed from V and 4 bases from J, the gap between germline ends came to 19 bases. The CDR3: CASSQNRLGGADTQYF. The CDR3, as DNA: TGTGCCAGCAGCCAAAACCGACTAGGAGGGGCAGATACGCAGTATTTT. The variable domain in full, completed from reference TRBV5-4 and TRBJ2-3, reads ETGVTQSPTHLIKTRGQQVTLRCSSQSGHNTVSWYQQALGQGPQFIFQYYREEENGRGNFPPRFSGLQFPNYSSELNVNALELDDSALYLCASSQNRLGGADTQYFGPGTRLTVL.

In the case of this clone: Other DNA sequences of this sample code for an identical CDR3. V and J are TRBV5-1 and TRBJ2-3; 10 nucleotides align to TRBD1. CDR3 length: 14 residues. The germline gives CDR1 SGHRS, CDR2 YFSETQ. With V trimmed by 4 bases and J by 4 bases, 3 bases remained unmatched. CDR3: CASSPGQGADTQYF. In DNA, the CDR3 is TGCGCCAGCAGCCCAGGACAGGGGGCAGATACGCAGTATTTT.

This clone was recorded once. This rearrangement joins TRBV7-2 to TRBJ2-1; 8 nucleotides match TRBD2. V lost 4 bases and J lost 0; bases outside the gene matches: 2. This CDR3 contains 15 residues. CDR1 and CDR2 (germline): SGHTA, FQGNSA. This CDR3 reads CASSSGTSSYNEQFF. The CDR3 DNA is TGTGCCAGCAGCTCCGGGACTAGCTCCTACAATGAGCAGTTCTTC.

The chain employs TRBV18 and TRBJ2-1; TRBD2 might be the D (5 bases). The CDR3 consists of 15 residues. V lost 3 bases, J lost 8 bases, and 17 bases lay in between. Per the germline V gene, CDR1 is KGHSH and CDR2 is LQKENI. CDR3 sequence: CASSPTSVGVHEQFF. CDR3 in DNA: TGTGCCAGCTCACCCACTAGTGTTGGTGTCCATGAGCAGTTCTTC. Full variable domain (remainder filled in from reference TRBV18 and TRBJ2-1): NAGVMQNPRHLVRRRGQEARLRCSPMKGHSHVYWYRQLPEEGLKFMVYLQKENIIDESGMPKERFSAEFPKEGPSILRIQQVVRGDSAAYFCASSPTSVGVHEQFFGPGTRLTVL.

V usage is TRBV30 and J usage is TRBJ1-5; the match to TRBD1 covers 8 bases. The CDR3 consists of 16 residues. J lost 2 bases, V lost 2 bases, and 8 bases had no gene match. The germline gives CDR1 GTSNPN, CDR2 SVGIG (reference sequence). The CDR3 protein is CAWSNLAGGGNQPQHF. CDR3 DNA: TGTGCCTGGAGTAATTTGGCAGGGGGCGGCAATCAGCCCCAGCATTTT.

This clone was seen more than once but under ten times. The rearrangement uses TRBV2 and TRBJ1-2, with TRBD1 as a possible D gene (5 bases). Germline V gene data show CDR1 as SNHLY and CDR2 as FYNNEI. The ends were cut back, 6 bases at V and 4 bases at J, with 6 bases in the middle. The CDR3 is 11 amino acids. CDR3 residues: CASSQGYGYTF. The CDR3 nucleotides are TGTGCCAGCAGCCAGGGCTATGGCTACACCTTC.

The rearrangement uses TRBV5-1 and TRBJ1-1; unclear D gene. The CDR3 contains 14 residues. Germline V CDR1 and CDR2: SGHRS, YFSETQ. V was pared by 5 bases and J by 4 bases, with 15 bases between. CDR3 DNA: TGCGCCAGCAGGGGAGAAGGGTGGAGCACTGAAGCTTTCTTT. Encoded protein: CASRGEGWSTEAFF.